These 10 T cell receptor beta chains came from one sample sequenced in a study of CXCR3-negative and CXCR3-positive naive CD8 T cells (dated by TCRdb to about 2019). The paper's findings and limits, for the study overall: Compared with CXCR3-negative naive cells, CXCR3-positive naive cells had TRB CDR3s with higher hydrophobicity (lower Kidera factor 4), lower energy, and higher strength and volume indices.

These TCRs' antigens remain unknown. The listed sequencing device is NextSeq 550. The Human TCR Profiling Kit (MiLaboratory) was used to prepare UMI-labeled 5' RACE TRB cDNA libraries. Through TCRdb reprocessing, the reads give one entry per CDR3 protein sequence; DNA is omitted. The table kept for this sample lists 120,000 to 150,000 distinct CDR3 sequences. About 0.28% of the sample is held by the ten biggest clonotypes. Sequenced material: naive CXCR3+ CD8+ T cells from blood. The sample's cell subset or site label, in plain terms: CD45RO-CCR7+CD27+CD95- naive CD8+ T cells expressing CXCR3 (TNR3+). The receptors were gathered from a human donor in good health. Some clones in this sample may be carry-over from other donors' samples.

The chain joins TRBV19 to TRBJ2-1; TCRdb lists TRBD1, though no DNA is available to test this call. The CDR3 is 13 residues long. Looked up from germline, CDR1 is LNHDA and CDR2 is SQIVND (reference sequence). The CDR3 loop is CASSADSRGEQFF.

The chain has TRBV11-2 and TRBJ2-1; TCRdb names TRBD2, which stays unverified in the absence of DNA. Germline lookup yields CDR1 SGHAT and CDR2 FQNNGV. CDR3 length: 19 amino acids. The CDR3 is CASSFTSLAGDSLYNEQFF.

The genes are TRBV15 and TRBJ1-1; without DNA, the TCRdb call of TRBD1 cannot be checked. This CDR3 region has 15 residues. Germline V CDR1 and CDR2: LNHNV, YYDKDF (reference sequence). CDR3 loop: CATSSFPQGSTEAFF.

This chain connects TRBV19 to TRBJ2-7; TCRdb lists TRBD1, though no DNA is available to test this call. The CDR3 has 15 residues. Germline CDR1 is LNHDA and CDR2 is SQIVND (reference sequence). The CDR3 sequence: CASSIARDSLYEQYF.

The CDR3: CSVEANSRANTGELFF. The chain employs TRBV29-1 and TRBJ2-2. The CDR3 runs 16 residues. Germline V gene lookup returns CDR1 SQVTM and CDR2 ANQGSEA.

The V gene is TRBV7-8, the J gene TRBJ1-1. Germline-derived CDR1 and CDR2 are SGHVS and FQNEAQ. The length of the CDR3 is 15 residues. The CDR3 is CASSLLSGENTEAFF.

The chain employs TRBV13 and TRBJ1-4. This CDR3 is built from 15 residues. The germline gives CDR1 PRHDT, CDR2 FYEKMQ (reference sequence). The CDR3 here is CASSPDGLGGEKLFF.

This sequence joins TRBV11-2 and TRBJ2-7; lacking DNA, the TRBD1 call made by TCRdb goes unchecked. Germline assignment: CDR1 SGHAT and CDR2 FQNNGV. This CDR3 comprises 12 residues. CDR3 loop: CASSFPGYEQYF.

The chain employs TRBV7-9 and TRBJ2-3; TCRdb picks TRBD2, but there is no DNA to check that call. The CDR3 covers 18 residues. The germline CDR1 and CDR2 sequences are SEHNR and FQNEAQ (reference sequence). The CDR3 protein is CASNPLGAGDSGTDTQYF.

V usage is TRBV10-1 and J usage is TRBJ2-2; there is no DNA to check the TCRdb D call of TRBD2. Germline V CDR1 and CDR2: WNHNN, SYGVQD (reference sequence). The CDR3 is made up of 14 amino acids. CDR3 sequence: CASSEPSNTGELFF.